This T cell receptor (beta chain) was found in a study of blood T cell repertoires in COVID-19. About the study: Samples taken during acute and convalescent COVID-19 were collected in the United States, Italy and Spain. T cells, B-cell-depleted T cells, or PBMCs supplied cDNA or gDNA.

CDR3 length: 16 amino acids. The germline CDR1 and CDR2 sequences are GTSNPN and SVGIG (reference sequence). The junction had 9 bases not matched to a gene; V was cut back by 2 bases and J by 3 bases. Source study methods: Cell counts per sample came from amplifying reference gene primers. Here immunoSEQ multiplex PCR was the method, and the copy in TCRdb shows in-frame clones only, minus some. For V, J and clone size, that table is used; D and trimming come from the DNA. Among under 250,000 clones listed, around 83% were seen once. The chain joins TRBV30 to TRBJ1-4; 7 nucleotides match TRBD1. Material: peripheral blood. This sequence was found in a man in his forties or fifties with active or convalescent COVID-19. In DNA, the CDR3 is TGTGCCTGGAGTCCAAACGACAGGGCTCCTAATGAAAAACTGTTTTTT. The encoded protein is CAWSPNDRAPNEKLFF. The complete variable domain, with remaining parts taken from reference TRBV30 and TRBJ1-4, reads SQTIHQWPATLVQPVGSPLSLECTVEGTSNPNLYWYRQAAGRGLQLLFYSVGIGQISSEVPQNLSASRPQDRQFILSSKKLLLSDSGFYLCAWSPNDRAPNEKLFFGSGTQLSVL.